This TCR beta chain stems from a study of cytomegalovirus exposure and HLA in healthy donors. Overall study findings and caveats: The authors enumerated some 160 TCR beta chains as linked to cytomegalovirus. Later on, an analysis tied 15,000 to 20,000 TCR beta sequences to HLA alleles at 0.05 false discovery rate.

To note about this clone: Its antigen is not known.

The PCR employed 60 Vbeta primers together with 13 Jbeta primers. TCRdb's table, derived via immunoSEQ multiplex PCR, lists solely in-frame clones and lacks some. The sample has over 150,000 clones; just under 80% are singletons. The TCR was taken from a woman aged 50 to 60 in good health and CMV-seronegative. The specimen sequenced was PBMCs.

CDR3 sequence: CASSPQRGGVDTQYF. CDR3 bases: TGTGCCAGCAGCCCTCAGCGGGGGGGGGTAGATACGCAGTATTTT. V and J are TRBV7-9 and TRBJ2-3; 10 positions agree with TRBD2. The CDR3 is made up of 15 amino acids. V was pared by 5 bases and J by 5 bases, with 7 bases of the junction left unmatched. Germline CDR1 SEHNR, CDR2 FQNEAQ (reference sequence).